The following is a T cell receptor beta chain sequence with its context. Its antigen specificity is not known. One base away there is no much larger clone; base qualities are not given. These data originate in a study of technical replicates of blood from a handful of donors (dated by TCRdb to 2016 to 2017). Library method: the immunoSEQ multiplex PCR assay. The source is immuneACCESS, and TCRdb retained only in-frame sequences with V and J called. Part of the clones is not carried over; for the studies checked, unresolved V genes explain less than half of this, and the remainder is unexplained. In all, the sample holds around 69,000 clones, and roughly 90% of those were seen once. The ten largest clones capture just over 4.5% of the sample. The cysteine opens and the phenylalanine closes a CDR3 of 16 amino acids. Just the 48-base CDR3 DNA is kept, in frame starting at base 1. Trimming takes 5 bases from V and 0 bases from J, and the germline ends sit 15 bases apart. As encoded in the germline V gene (reference sequence), CDR1 is MNHEY while CDR2 is SMNVEV.

The sequence joins TRBV27 to TRBJ2-3, and perhaps TRBD2 as D gene, on 5 matching bases. The TCR was taken from a human donor in good health. Some clones in this sample may be carry-over from other donors' samples. Sequencing used PBMCs. The CDR3 in this case is CASSPQWGESTDTQYF. In nucleotides, the sequence is TGTGCCAGCAGTCCCCAATGGGGAGAGAGCACAGATACGCAGTATTTT.